A single sample is the source of the 20 T cell receptor beta chains below, sequenced in a study of blood T cells in healthy people across ages. Then a second PCR, running roughly 7 to 11 cycles, was carried out with a sample-barcoded 5' primer and a J-beta primer mix. From the 5' RACE reads, TCRdb called clonotypes with MiXCR, one entry per CDR3 protein. The repertoire holds hundreds of thousands of distinct CDR3 sequences, with roughly 44% as singletons. The specimen was blood. The receptors stem from a man aged 60 to 75 in good health.

The chain has TRBV20-1 and TRBJ1-1, with no clear D. This CDR3 comprises 13 residues. V lost 4 bases to trimming and J lost 5 bases, with 14 bases between them. The germline gives CDR1 DFQATT, CDR2 SNEGSKA (reference sequence). The CDR3 sequence: CSAILQVGTEAFF. Written as DNA, the CDR3 is TGCAGTGCTATCTTACAAGTGGGTACTGAAGCTTTCTTT.

This clonotype was seen a handful of times. The chain employs TRBV6-1 and TRBJ2-5; 7 nucleotides match TRBD1. The J call could be wrong; TRBJ2-7 is a better fit for the DNA end. CDR3 length: 13 residues. In germline, CDR1 is MNHNS, CDR2 SASEGT. In DNA form, the CDR3 reads TGTGCCAGCAGGGAGACAGGGTGGTCCGAGCAGTACTTC. It encodes CASRETGWSEQYF.

At least ten counts were recorded for this clonotype. This chain links TRBV13 with TRBJ2-1; D gene ambiguous. The germline V gene has CDR1 PRHDT and CDR2 FYEKMQ (reference sequence). This CDR3 has 13 residues. V lost 6 bases and J 0 bases, leaving 6 bases between the germline ends. The CDR3 spells CASSFSSYNEQFF. The CDR3 coding sequence is TGTGCCAGCAGTTTTTCCTCCTACAATGAGCAGTTCTTC.

The J gene is TRBJ2-1, the V gene TRBV5-1; maybe TRBD2 (5 bases). V was clipped by 4 bases and J by 5 bases, with 16 bases between them. This CDR3 spans 15 amino acids. In germline, CDR1 is SGHRS, CDR2 YFSETQ. Written as DNA, the CDR3 is TGCGCCAGCAGCCTACGGGGTTCGGTCAACAATGAGCAGTTCTTC. Amino acid sequence: CASSLRGSVNNEQFF.

This clonotype came up many times. For the CDR3, the DNA is TGTGCCAGCAGTCGACTAGCGGCTGACAATGAGCAGTTCTTC. Amino acids: CASSRLAADNEQFF. The chain uses TRBV2 and TRBJ2-1, with 9 bases matching TRBD2. V was pared by 5 bases and J by 5 bases, with 4 bases of the junction left unmatched. This CDR3 has 14 residues. Germline lookup yields CDR1 SNHLY and CDR2 FYNNEI.

The chain joins TRBV15 to TRBJ2-2, with D hard to call. CDR3 length: 15 amino acids. CDR1 LNHNV and CDR2 YYDKDF come from the germline V gene (reference sequence). V was cut by 0 bases and J by 3 bases, with 8 bases left in between. The CDR3 protein is CATSRDPGYTGELFF. Here the CDR3 DNA reads TGTGCCACCAGCAGAGATCCAGGATACACCGGGGAGCTGTTTTTT.

In regard to this clonotype: A read error may account for a junction end that differs from germline. V gene TRBV12-3 or TRBV12-4 combines with J gene TRBJ1-3; D not resolved. CDR3 length: 14 residues. CDR3 bases: TGTGCCTGCAGTTTAGGGTATCCTGGAAACACCATATATTTT. Residues: CACSLGYPGNTIYF.

The rearrangement joins TRBV6-2 or TRBV6-3 to TRBJ1-5; perhaps TRBD1 as D (6 bases). CDR1 and CDR2 (germline): MNHEY, SVGEGT. Trimming pared 2 bases from V and 0 bases from J, leaving 8 bases between. The CDR3 is 15 amino acids. CDR3 residues: CASSYRGHSNQPQHF. The CDR3 nucleotides read TGTGCCAGCAGTTACCGGGGGCATAGCAATCAGCCCCAGCATTTT.

The genes are TRBV27 and TRBJ2-2; D is unclear. CDR1 and CDR2 from the germline V gene are MNHEY and SMNVEV (reference sequence). Trimming removed 6 bases at V and 3 bases at J, with 14 bases between. CDR3 length: 15 residues. CDR3 coding DNA: TGTGCCAGCAGGGATTTGTCATCTGACACCGGGGAGCTGTTTTTT. Encoded protein: CASRDLSSDTGELFF.

This clonotype was observed a handful of times. The chain links TRBV7-9 to TRBJ1-2, with no clear D. The V end lost 5 bases, the J end lost 1 base, and 14 bases lay between the germline ends. CDR1 SEHNR and CDR2 FQNEAQ come from the germline V gene (reference sequence). The CDR3 sequence is 15 residues long. The CDR3 is CASSASLESNYGYTF. The CDR3 bases are TGTGCCAGCAGCGCCAGTCTTGAGAGTAACTATGGCTACACCTTC. Complete variable domain (other parts from reference TRBV7-9 and TRBJ1-2): DTGVSQNPRHKITKRGQNVTFRCDPISEHNRLYWYRQTLGQGPEFLTYFQNEAQLEKSRLLSDRFSAERPKGSFSTLEIQRTEQGDSAMYLCASSASLESNYGYTFGSGTRLTVV.

This clonotype was detected only a few times. The genes are TRBV12-3 or TRBV12-4 and TRBJ2-1, with a weak D call TRBD1 (6 bases). Trimming shortened V by 7 bases and J by 0 bases, and 16 bases separated the two germline ends. This CDR3 spans 16 amino acids. CDR3 sequence reads: CASTKGQLSSYNEQFF. In nucleotides, the CDR3 is TGTGCCAGCACTAAGGGACAACTCAGCTCCTACAATGAGCAGTTCTTC.

The chain joins TRBV20-1 to TRBJ2-5; D uncertain. Germline CDR1 is DFQATT and CDR2 is SNEGSKA (reference sequence). The length of the CDR3 is 14 residues. V lost 0 bases and J 13 bases, leaving 21 bases between the germline ends. CDR3 in amino acids: CSARDITKDGRRYF. As DNA, the CDR3 is TGCAGTGCTAGAGATATAACCAAGGACGGGCGCCGGTACTTC.

The V call is TRBV10-3, the J call TRBJ2-5; D possibly uses TRBD1 or TRBD2 (5 bases each). The V end was cut by 5 bases, the J end by 11 bases, with 21 bases between. Germline lookup yields CDR1 ENHRY and CDR2 SYGVKD. The CDR3 spans 14 residues. The CDR3 nucleotides read TGTGCCATCAGTCGAGGGCAGGGTGTTGATGAGCAGTACTTC. It codes for CAISRGQGVDEQYF.

This chain uses TRBV6-2 or TRBV6-3 with TRBJ1-5; D is unclear. The CDR3 spans 16 residues. With 0 bases removed from V and 2 bases from J, the gap between germline ends came to 11 bases. CDR1 is MNHEY, CDR2 SVGEGT, per germline. The CDR3 bases are TGTGCCAGCAGTTACTCTGCGGGCTCGGGCAATCAGCCCCAGCATTTT. This gives the protein CASSYSAGSGNQPQHF.

V usage is TRBV24-1 and J usage is TRBJ2-5; 7 bases agree with TRBD2. The CDR3 runs to 14 residues. The V gene's germline CDR1 is KGHDR and CDR2 SFDVKD. With 9 bases clipped from V and 1 base from J, the junction kept 7 bases outside the gene matches. The DNA of the CDR3 is TGTGCCACCCAGCGTAGCGGGTTCCAAGAGACCCAGTACTTC. This translates into CATQRSGFQETQYF.

The chain employs TRBV4-3 and TRBJ1-4; D unclear. V lost 1 base, J lost 7 bases, and 4 bases lay in between. Germline V gene data show CDR1 as LGHNA and CDR2 as YSLEER. The CDR3 totals 12 residues. Here the CDR3 DNA reads TGCGCCAGCAGCCAAGGAACTGAAAAACTGTTTTTT. This codes for CASSQGTEKLFF.

This clonotype was recorded a few times. The chain is built from TRBV2 and TRBJ1-5; D gene uncertain. Germline-derived CDR1 and CDR2 are SNHLY and FYNNEI. The V end lost 5 bases, the J end lost 0 bases, and 11 bases lay between the germline ends. The CDR3 is made up of 15 amino acids. The CDR3 bases are TGTGCCAGCAGTAAGACCGACTTTAGCAATCAGCCCCAGCATTTT. It is translated as CASSKTDFSNQPQHF.

This chain links TRBV3-1 with TRBJ2-1; TRBD2 aligns across 7 bases. The CDR3 runs 17 residues. In germline, CDR1 is LGHDT, CDR2 YNNKEL (reference sequence). With V trimmed by 4 bases and J by 0 bases, 9 bases remained unmatched. The CDR3, as DNA: TGTGCCAGCAGCCCCTTGGGGCGGGGGAGCTCCTACAATGAGCAGTTCTTC. Its translation: CASSPLGRGSSYNEQFF.

The rearrangement joins TRBV12-3 or TRBV12-4 to TRBJ2-4, with 7 bases that match TRBD1. The end of the DNA fits TRBJ2-7 better, so the J call may be wrong. This CDR3 region has 13 residues. The CDR3 protein is CASSLRGLYEQYF. CDR3 DNA: TGTGCCAGCAGTTTAAGGGGGCTGTACGAGCAGTACTTC.

CDR3 DNA: TGTGCCAGCTCACCACGAGCGATTACAGGTCGCAATCAGCCCCAGCATTTT. Protein: CASSPRAITGRNQPQHF. The V call is TRBV18, the J call TRBJ1-5; D might be TRBD1 (5 bases). The CDR3 runs 17 residues. The V gene lost 1 base and the J gene lost 2 bases, with 15 bases spanning the gap. Germline CDR1 KGHSH, CDR2 LQKENI.